This T cell receptor beta chain was sequenced for a study of CD8 T cells in ankylosing spondylitis. From the 5' RACE reads, TCRdb called clonotypes with MiXCR, one entry per CDR3 protein. The sample shows roughly 230,000 distinct CDR3 sequences, 18% of them seen only once. Overall study findings and caveats: A TCR beta motif of eight highly homologous variants appeared characteristic of ankylosing spondylitis blood. Clones linked to disease, bearing a CD8+ phenotype, were relatively rare in peripheral blood.

In germline, CDR1 is KGHDR, CDR2 SFDVKD. Trimming removed 0 bases at V and 0 bases at J, with 7 bases between. The CDR3 is made up of 16 amino acids. In regard to this clonotype: Its antigen is undetermined.

The source material was blood, either unsorted or a sorted T cell fraction (not recorded which). J is TRBJ2-2 and V is TRBV24-1, with TRBD2 as a possible D gene (5 bases). The sequence was collected from a male donor with ankylosing spondylitis or in good health (not recorded which). CDR3 bases: TGTGCCACCAGTGATTTGGGGCGGGCGAACACCGGGGAGCTGTTTTTT. This gives the protein CATSDLGRANTGELFF.